This T cell receptor beta chain was sequenced in a study of metastatic and nonmetastatic thyroid tumors. For the study at large: For malignant and benign thyroid patients, tumor or nodule tissue and blood were the sources whose repertoires were compared. Study-level results: In blood and tumor, TCR beta diversity was reportedly significantly higher in malignant thyroid tumors than in benign nodules.

Not a single patient had been given any form of treatment at any point before undergoing thyroid surgery. This clone was detected ten times or more. The antigen is not known. Original analysis: CDR3 was compared across clinicopathological groups, and the resulting differences were used to build a distant-metastasis classifier for papillary thyroid cancer. TCRdb reanalyzed the PCR reads via MiXCR. The V and J calls reflect TCRdb's pipeline rather than the authors' work. Of 23,000 or so clones in the sample, 28% are singletons; the top ten hold 12% to 15%. This CDR3 has 13 amino acids. The germline V gene has CDR1 MDHEN and CDR2 SYDVKM. The V gene lost 2 bases and the J gene lost 8 bases, with 10 bases spanning the gap.

Source material: tumor tissue. The clonotype was recovered from a male donor with papillary thyroid cancer or a benign thyroid nodule (not recorded which). Some clones in this sample may be carry-over from other donors' samples. The genes are TRBV28 and TRBJ2-1; D remains unclear. The CDR3 coding sequence is TGTGCCAGCAGTTTACAGTTTGGGGATGAGCAGTTCTTC. Its protein is CASSLQFGDEQFF.